This T cell receptor beta chain was found in a study of T cell responses to AZD1222 COVID-19 vaccine. Sequencing was performed with immunoSEQ multiplex PCR; in TCRdb, only in-frame clones are kept and a portion is missing. The sample has roughly 100,000 clones; around 90% are singletons. The CDR3 has 17 residues. CDR1 is SQVTM, CDR2 ANQGSEA, per germline. The trim removed 7 bases at V and 7 bases at J, leaving 18 bases unmatched. Study findings and constraints: Reports say nearly half of spike-specific TCRs go after unmutated variant regions.

To note about this clone: Its matching antigen is unknown.

The clonotype comes from an adult in good health. The V and J genes are TRBV29-1 and TRBJ2-1, with TRBD2 matching 11 bases. This material consisted of peripheral blood, taken on day 0 of AZD1222 vaccination. CDR3 region: CSGLGYSGGELRNEQFF. The CDR3 nucleotides read TGCAGCGGATTGGGATATAGCGGGGGGGAGCTTCGGAATGAGCAGTTCTTC.